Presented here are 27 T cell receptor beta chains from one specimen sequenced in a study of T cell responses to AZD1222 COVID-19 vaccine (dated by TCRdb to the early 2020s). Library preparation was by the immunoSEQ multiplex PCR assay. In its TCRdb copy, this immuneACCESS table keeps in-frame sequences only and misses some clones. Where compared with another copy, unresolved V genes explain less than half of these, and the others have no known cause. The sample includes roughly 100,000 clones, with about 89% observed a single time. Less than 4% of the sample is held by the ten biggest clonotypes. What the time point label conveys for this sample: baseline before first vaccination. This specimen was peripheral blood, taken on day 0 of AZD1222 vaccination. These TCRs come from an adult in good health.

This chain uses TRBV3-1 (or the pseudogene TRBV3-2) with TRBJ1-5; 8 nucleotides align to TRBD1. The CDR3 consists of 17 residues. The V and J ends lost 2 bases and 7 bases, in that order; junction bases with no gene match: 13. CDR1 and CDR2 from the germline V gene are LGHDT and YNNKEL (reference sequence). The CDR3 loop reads CASSQTLCDRGWQPQHF. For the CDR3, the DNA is TGTGCCAGCAGCCAAACGCTCTGTGACAGGGGATGGCAGCCCCAGCATTTT.

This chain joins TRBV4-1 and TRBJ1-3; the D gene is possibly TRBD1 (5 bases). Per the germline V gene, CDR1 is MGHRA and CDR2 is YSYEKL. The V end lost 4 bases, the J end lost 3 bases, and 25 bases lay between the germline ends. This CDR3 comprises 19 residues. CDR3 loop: CASSPREGGGMGFGNTIYF. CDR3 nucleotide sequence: TGCGCCAGCAGCCCCCGTGAAGGTGGGGGAATGGGGTTTGGAAACACCATATATTTT.

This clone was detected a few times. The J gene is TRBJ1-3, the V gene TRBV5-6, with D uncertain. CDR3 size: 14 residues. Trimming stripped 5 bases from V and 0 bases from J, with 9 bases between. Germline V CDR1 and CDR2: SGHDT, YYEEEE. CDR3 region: CASRTTGSGNTIYF. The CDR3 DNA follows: TGTGCCAGCAGGACGACGGGCTCTGGAAACACCATATATTTT.

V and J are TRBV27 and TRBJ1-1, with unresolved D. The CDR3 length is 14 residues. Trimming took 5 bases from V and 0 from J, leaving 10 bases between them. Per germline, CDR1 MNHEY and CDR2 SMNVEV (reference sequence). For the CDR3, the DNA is TGTGCCAGCAGTCCGCGCCGAATGAACACTGAAGCTTTCTTT. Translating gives CASSPRRMNTEAFF.

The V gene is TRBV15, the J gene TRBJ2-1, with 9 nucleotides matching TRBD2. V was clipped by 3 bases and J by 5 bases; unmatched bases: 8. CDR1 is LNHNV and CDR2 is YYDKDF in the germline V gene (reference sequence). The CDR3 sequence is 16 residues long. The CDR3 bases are TGTGCCACCAGCAGGATAGCGGGGGCTTCGGACAATGAGCAGTTCTTC. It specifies CATSRIAGASDNEQFF.

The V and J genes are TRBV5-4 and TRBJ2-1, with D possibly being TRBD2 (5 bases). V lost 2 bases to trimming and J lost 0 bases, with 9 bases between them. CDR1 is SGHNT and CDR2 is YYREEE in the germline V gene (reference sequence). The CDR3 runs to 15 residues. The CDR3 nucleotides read TGTGCCAGCAGCTTAACTGGGAGCTCCTACAATGAGCAGTTCTTC. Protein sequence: CASSLTGSSYNEQFF.

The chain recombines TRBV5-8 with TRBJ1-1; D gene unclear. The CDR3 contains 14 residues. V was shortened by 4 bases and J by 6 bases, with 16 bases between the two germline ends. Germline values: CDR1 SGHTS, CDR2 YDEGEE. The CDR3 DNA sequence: TGTGCCAGCAGCCGTGGACCGGATTTCCCTGAAGCTTTCTTT. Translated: CASSRGPDFPEAFF.

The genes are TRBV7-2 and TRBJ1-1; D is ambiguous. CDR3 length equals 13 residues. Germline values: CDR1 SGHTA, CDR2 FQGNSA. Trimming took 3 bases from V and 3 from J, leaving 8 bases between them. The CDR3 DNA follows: TGTGCCAGCAGCTTTCAGGCAGACACTGAAGCTTTCTTT. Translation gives CASSFQADTEAFF.

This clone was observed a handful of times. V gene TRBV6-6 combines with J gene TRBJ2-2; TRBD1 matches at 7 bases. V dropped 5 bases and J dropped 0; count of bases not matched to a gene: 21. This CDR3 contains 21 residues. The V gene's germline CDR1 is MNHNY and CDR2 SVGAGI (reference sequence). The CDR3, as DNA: TGTGCCAGCAGTCTTAATTCTTACTCGGGACAGACTAATCCGAACACCGGGGAGCTGTTTTTT. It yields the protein CASSLNSYSGQTNPNTGELFF.

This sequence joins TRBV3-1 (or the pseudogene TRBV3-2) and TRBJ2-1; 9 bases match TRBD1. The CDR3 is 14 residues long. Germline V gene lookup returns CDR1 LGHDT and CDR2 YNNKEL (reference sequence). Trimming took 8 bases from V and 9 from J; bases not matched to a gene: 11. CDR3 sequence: CASCSQGANVEQFF. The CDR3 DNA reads TGTGCCAGCTGCTCACAGGGGGCGAATGTTGAGCAGTTCTTC.

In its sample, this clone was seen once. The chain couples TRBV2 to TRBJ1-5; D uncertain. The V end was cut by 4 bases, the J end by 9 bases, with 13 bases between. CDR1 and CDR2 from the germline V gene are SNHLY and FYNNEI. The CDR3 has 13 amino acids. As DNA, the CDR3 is TGTGCCAGCAGTGTCCCGATCCACGGGCCCCAGCATTTT. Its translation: CASSVPIHGPQHF.

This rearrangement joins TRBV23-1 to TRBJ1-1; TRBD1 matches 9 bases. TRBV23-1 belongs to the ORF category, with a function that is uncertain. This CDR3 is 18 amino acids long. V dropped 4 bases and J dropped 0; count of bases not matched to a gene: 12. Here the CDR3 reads CASSPGDREVHMNTEAFF. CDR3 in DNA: TGCGCCAGCAGTCCGGGGGACAGGGAGGTCCACATGAACACTGAAGCTTTCTTT.

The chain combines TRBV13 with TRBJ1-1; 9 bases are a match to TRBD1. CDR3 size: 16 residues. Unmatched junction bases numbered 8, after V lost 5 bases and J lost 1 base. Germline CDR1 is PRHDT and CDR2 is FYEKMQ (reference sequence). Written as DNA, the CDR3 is TGTGCCAGCAGCGGAGGGACAGGGAATCGGAACACTGAAGCTTTCTTT. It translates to CASSGGTGNRNTEAFF.

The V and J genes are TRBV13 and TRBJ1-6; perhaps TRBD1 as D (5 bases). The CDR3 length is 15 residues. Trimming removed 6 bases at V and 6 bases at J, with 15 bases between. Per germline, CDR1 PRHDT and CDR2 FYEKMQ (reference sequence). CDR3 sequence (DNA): TGTGCCAGCAGTCGGTCCGGACATTTTAATTCACCCCTCCACTTT. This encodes CASSRSGHFNSPLHF. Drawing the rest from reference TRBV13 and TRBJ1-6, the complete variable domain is AAGVIQSPRHLIKEKRETATLKCYPIPRHDTVYWYQQGPGQDPQFLISFYEKMQSDKGSIPDRFSAQQFSDYHSELNMSSLELGDSALYFCASSRSGHFNSPLHFGNGTRLTVT.

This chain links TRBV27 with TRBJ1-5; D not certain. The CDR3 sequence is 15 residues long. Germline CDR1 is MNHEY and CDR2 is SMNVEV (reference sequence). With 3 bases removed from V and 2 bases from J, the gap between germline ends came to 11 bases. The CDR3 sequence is CASSFEGRGNQPQHF. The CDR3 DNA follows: TGTGCCAGCAGTTTTGAAGGGAGGGGCAATCAGCCCCAGCATTTT.

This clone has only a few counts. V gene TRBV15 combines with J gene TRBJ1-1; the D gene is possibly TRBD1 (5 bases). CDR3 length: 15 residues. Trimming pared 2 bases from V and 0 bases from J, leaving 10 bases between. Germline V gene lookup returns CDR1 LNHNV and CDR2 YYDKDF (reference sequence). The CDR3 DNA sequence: TGTGCCACCAGCAGAAGAGGGGCGGTGAACACTGAAGCTTTCTTT. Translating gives CATSRRGAVNTEAFF.

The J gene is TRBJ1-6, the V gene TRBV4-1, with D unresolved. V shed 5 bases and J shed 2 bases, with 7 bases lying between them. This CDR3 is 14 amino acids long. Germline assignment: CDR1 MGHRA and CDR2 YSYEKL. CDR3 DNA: TGCGCCAGCAGCTATGTCCCCTATAATTCACCCCTCCACTTT. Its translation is CASSYVPYNSPLHF.

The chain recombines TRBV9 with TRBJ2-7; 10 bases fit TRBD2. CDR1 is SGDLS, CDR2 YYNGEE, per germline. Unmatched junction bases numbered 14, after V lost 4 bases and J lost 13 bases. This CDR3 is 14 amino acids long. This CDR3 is CASSPYRAGGDIYF. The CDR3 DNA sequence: TGTGCCAGCAGCCCGTACCGAGCGGGGGGGGACATCTACTTC.

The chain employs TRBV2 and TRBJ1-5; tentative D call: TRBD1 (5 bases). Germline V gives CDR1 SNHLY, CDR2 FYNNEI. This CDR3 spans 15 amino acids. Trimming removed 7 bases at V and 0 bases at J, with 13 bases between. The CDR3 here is CASMSGDYSNQPQHF. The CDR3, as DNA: TGTGCCAGCATGAGCGGGGACTATAGCAATCAGCCCCAGCATTTT.

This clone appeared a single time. CDR3 region: CASSLGPYPIPNYGYTF. The DNA for the CDR3 is TGCGCCAGCAGCCTGGGACCCTACCCCATACCTAACTATGGCTACACCTTC. V is TRBV4-1 and J is TRBJ1-2, with D maybe TRBD1 (5 bases). Germline lookup yields CDR1 MGHRA and CDR2 YSYEKL. This CDR3 spans 17 amino acids. Trimming took 4 bases from V and 0 from J, leaving 18 bases between them.

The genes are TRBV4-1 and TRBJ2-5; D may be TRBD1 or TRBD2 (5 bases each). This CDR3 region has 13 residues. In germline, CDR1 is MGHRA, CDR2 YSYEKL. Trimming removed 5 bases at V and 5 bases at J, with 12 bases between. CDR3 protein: CASSAGTRETQYF. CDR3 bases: TGCGCCAGCAGCGCAGGGACGAGGGAGACCCAGTACTTC.

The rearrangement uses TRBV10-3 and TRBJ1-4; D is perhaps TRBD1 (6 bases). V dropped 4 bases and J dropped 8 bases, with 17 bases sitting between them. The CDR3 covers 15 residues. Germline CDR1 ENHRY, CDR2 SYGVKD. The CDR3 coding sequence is TGTGCCATCAGTGGACGGGAAAAGGGGGGGGAAAAACTGTTTTTT. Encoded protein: CAISGREKGGEKLFF.

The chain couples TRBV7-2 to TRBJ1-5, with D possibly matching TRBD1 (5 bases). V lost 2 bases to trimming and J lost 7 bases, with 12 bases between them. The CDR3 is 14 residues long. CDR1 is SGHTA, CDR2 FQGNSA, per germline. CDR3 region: CASSLQGSGQPQHF. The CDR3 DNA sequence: TGTGCCAGCAGCTTACAGGGATCCGGGCAGCCCCAGCATTTT.

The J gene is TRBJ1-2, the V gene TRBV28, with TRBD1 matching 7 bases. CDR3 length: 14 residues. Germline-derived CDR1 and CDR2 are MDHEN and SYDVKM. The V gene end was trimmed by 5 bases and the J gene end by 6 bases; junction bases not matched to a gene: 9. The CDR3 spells CASSESGGGNGYTF. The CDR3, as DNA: TGTGCCAGCAGTGAATCAGGGGGAGGCAATGGCTACACCTTC.

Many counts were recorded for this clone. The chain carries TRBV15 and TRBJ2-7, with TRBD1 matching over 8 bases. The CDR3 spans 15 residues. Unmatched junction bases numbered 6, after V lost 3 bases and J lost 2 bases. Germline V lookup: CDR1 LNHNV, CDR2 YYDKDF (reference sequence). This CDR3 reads CATSRTTGVTYEQYF. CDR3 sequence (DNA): TGTGCCACCAGCAGGACGACAGGGGTAACCTACGAGCAGTACTTC.

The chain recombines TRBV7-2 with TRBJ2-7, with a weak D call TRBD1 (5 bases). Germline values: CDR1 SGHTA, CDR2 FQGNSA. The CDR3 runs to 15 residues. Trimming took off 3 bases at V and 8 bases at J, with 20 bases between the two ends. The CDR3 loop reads CASSLDINADRQQYF. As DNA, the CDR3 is TGTGCCAGCAGCTTGGACATTAATGCCGATCGGCAGCAGTACTTC. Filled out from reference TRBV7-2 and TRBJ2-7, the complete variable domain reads GAGVSQSPSNKVTEKGKDVELRCDPISGHTALYWYRQSLGQGLEFLIYFQGNSAPDKSGLPSDRFSAERTGGSVSTLTIQRTQQEDSAVYLCASSLDINADRQQYFGPGTRLTVT.

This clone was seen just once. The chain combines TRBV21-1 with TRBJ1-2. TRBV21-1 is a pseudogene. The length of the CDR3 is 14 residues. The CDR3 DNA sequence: TGTGCCAGCAGCCCAAAGCGCCGGTCCTATGGCTACACCTTC. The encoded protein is CASSPKRRSYGYTF.